This entry features one T cell receptor beta chain sequence. What it recognizes is unknown. This sample was taken from a study of cytomegalovirus exposure and HLA in healthy donors. Study results and caveats: Some V segments (TRBV6-2 and TRBV6-3 among them) were excluded as indistinguishable. The study put 150 to 200 TCR beta chains on its list as cytomegalovirus-associated. TCR beta sequences reportedly predicted the HLA-A and HLA-B alleles of most subjects accurately.

The study ran its PCR with 60 Vbeta and 13 Jbeta primers. As originally analysed: There were 80 million or so unique TCR beta chains by a later count, and 10 million to 12 million of them were shared. The data were produced by immunoSEQ multiplex PCR, yet TCRdb's version contains in-frame clones alone and is incomplete. V, J and clone size are those of that table, while D and trimming were read from the DNA. Among a few hundred thousand clones, over 80% were seen once, and the ten largest hold around 9.6%. The ends lost 2 bases at V and 5 bases at J; junction bases unmatched: 1. There are 14 residues in the CDR3. Germline CDR1 reads LNHDA; CDR2 reads SQIVND (reference sequence).

Sequencing was performed on PBMCs. The chain is built from TRBV19 and TRBJ2-2, with 8 bases that match TRBD1. This TCR came from a woman aged 50 to 65 in good health and CMV-seropositive. The CDR3 nucleotides read TGTGCCAGTAGTATACAGGGGGCTACCGGGGAGCTGTTTTTT. Residues: CASSIQGATGELFF.